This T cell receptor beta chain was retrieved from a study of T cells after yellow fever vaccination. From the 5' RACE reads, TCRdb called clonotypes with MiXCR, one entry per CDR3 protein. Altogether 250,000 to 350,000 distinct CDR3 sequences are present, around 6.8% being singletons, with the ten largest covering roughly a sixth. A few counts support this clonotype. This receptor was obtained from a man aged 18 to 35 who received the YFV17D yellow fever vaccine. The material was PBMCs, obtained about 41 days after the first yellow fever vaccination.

DNA for the CDR3: TGCAGCGTTGAAGAAAAGGCCATCAACTATGGCTACACCTTC. Residues: CSVEEKAINYGYTF. The chain has TRBV29-1 and TRBJ1-2, with D unresolved. This CDR3 is built from 14 residues. Trimming stripped 0 bases from V and 2 bases from J, with 10 bases between. The germline V gene has CDR1 SQVTM and CDR2 ANQGSEA.